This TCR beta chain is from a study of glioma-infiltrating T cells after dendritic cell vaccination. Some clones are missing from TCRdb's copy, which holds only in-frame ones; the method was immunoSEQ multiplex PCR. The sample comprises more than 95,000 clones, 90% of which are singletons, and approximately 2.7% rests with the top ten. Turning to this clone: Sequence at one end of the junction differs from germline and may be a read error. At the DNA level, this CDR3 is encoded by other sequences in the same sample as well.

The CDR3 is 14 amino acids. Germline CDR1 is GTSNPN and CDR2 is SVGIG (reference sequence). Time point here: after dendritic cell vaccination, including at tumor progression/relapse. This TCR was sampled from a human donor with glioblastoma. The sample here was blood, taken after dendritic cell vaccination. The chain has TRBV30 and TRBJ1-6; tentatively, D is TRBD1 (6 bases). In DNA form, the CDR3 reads TGTGCCTGGAGTGTAAGGGGGTGGAATTCCCCCCTCCACTTT. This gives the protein CAWSVRGWNSPLHF.